This TCR beta chain appears in the sequencing data of a study of blood T cell repertoires in COVID-19. Study context: Italy, Spain and the United States were the sources of the convalescent and acute COVID-19 samples. Sample material is recorded as cDNA or gDNA derived from T cells, B-cell-depleted T cells, or PBMCs.

Original methodology: Nucleated cell counts were estimated from reference gene primer amplification. Sequencing was performed with immunoSEQ multiplex PCR; in TCRdb, only in-frame clones are kept and a portion is missing. V, J and clone size derive from that table, while D and trimming were established from the DNA sequence. The repertoire holds about 530,000 clones, with about 89% as singletons. A Seattle source enrolled patients during active infection and followed them longitudinally. This clonotype originated in a woman between 50 and 59 years old with COVID-19, enrolled during active disease. The sequencing sample was made of peripheral blood.

The CDR3 DNA is TGTGCCAGTAGTTTAAGAATCACAGGGAGCTCCTACAATGAGCAGTTCTTC. Its translation is CASSLRITGSSYNEQFF. The V and J genes are TRBV19 and TRBJ2-1; possibly TRBD1 for D (6 bases). The germline CDR1 and CDR2 sequences are LNHDA and SQIVND (reference sequence). This CDR3 region has 17 residues. Trimming took off 5 bases at V and 0 bases at J, with 17 bases between the two ends. Filled out from reference TRBV19 and TRBJ2-1, the complete variable domain reads DGGITQSPKYLFRKEGQNVTLSCEQNLNHDAMYWYRQDPGQGLRLIYYSQIVNDFQKGDIAEGYSVSREKKESFPLTVTSAQKNPTAFYLCASSLRITGSSYNEQFFGPGTRLTVL.